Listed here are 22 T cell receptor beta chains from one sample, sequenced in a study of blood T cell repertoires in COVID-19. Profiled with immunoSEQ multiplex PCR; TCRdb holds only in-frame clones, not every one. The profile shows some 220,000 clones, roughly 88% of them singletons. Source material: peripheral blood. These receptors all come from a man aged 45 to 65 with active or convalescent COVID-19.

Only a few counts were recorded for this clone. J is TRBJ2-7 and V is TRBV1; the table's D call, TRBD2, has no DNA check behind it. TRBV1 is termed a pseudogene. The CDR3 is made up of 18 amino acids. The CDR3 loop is CTSRPLWLVAGGQGEQYV. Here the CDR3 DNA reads TGCACCAGCAGACCGTTATGGTTGGTAGCGGGGGGGCAAGGCGAGCAGTACGTC.

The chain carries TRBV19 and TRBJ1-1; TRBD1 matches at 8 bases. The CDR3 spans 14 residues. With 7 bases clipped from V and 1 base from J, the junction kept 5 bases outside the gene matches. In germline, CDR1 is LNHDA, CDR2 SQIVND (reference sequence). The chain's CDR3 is CASTMGQANTEAFF. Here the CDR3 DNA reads TGTGCCAGTACCATGGGACAGGCGAACACTGAAGCTTTCTTT.

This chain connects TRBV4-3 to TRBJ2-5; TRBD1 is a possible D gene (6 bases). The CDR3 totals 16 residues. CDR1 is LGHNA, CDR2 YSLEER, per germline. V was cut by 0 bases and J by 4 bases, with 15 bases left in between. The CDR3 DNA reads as TGCGCCAGCAGCCAAGAGTGGATGCGAGGGGGAGAGACCCAGTACTTC. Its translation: CASSQEWMRGGETQYF.

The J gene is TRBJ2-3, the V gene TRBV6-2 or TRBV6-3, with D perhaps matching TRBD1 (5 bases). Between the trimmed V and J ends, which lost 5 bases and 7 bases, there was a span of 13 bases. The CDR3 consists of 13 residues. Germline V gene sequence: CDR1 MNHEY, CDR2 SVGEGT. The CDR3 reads CASSTRTIYTQYF. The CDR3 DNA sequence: TGTGCCAGCAGTACCCGGACAATCTATACGCAGTATTTT.

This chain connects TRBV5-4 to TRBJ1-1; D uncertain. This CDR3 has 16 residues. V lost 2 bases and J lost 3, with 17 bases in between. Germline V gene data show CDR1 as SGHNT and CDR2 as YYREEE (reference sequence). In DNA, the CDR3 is TGTGCCAGCAGCTTCCGAGTTAAGGGCGGGTACACTGAAGCTTTCTTT. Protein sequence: CASSFRVKGGYTEAFF.

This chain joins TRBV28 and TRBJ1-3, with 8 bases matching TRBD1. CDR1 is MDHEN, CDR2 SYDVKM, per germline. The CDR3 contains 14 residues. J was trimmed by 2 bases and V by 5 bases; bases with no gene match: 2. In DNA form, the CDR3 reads TGTGCCAGCAGTCTCAGGGGGCCTGGAAACACCATATATTTT. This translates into CASSLRGPGNTIYF.

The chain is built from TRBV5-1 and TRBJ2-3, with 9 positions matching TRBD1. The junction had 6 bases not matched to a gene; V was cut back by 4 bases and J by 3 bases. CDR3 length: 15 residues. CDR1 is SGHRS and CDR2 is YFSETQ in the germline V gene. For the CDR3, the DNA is TGCGCCAGCAGCAATGGACAGGGGACGACAGATACGCAGTATTTT. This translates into CASSNGQGTTDTQYF.

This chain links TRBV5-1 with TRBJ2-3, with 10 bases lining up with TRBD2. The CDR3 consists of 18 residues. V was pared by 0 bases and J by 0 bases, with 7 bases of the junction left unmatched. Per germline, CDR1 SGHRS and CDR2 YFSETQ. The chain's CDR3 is CASSLALAGAISTDTQYF. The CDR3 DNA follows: TGCGCCAGCAGCTTGGCGCTAGCGGGGGCCATTAGCACAGATACGCAGTATTTT.

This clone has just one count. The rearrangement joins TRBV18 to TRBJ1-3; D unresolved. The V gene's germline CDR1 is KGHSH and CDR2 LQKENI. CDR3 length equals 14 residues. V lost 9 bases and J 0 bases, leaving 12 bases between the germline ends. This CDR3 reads CASAVGASGNTIYF. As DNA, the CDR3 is TGTGCCAGTGCAGTCGGAGCCTCTGGAAACACCATATATTTT.

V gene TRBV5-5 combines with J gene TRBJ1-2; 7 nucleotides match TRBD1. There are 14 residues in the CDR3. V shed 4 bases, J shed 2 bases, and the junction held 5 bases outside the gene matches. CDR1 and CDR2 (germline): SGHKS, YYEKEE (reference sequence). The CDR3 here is CASSLDRANYGYTF. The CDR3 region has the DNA TGTGCCAGCAGCCTAGACAGGGCAAACTATGGCTACACCTTC.

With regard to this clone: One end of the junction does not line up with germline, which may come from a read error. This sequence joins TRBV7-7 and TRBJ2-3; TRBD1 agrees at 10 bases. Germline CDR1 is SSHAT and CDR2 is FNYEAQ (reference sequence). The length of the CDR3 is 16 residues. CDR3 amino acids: CASSGGQGFRADTQYF. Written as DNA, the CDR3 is TGTGCTAGCAGCGGGGGACAGGGGTTTCGCGCAGATACGCAGTATTTT. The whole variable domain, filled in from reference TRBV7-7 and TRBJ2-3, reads GAGVSQSPRYKVTKRGQDVTLRCDPISSHATLYWYQQALGQGPEFLTYFNYEAQPDKSGLPSDRFSAERPEGSISTLTIQRTEQRDSAMYRCASSGGQGFRADTQYFGPGTRLTVL.

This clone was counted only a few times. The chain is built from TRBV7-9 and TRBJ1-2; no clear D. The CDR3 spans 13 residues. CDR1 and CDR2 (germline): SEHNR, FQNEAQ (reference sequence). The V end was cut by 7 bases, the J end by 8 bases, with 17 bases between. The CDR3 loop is CASTAGQVRGYTF. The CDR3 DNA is TGTGCCAGCACCGCTGGGCAGGTTAGGGGCTACACCTTC.

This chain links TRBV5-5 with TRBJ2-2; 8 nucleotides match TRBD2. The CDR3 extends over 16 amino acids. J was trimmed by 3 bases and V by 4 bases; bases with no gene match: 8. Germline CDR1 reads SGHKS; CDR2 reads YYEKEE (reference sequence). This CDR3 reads CASSRLTSEYTGELFF. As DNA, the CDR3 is TGTGCCAGCAGCCGATTGACTAGCGAGTACACCGGGGAGCTGTTTTTT. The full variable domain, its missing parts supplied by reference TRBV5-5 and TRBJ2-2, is DAGVTQSPTHLIKTRGQQVTLRCSPISGHKSVSWYQQVLGQGPQFIFQYYEKEERGRGNFPDRFSARQFPNYSSELNVNALLLGDSALYLCASSRLTSEYTGELFFGEGSRLTVL.

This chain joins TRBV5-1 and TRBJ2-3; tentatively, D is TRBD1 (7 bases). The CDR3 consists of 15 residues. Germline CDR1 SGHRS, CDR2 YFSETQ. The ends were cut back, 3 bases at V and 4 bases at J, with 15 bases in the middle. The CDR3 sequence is CASSSEGRGADTQYF. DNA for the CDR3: TGCGCCAGCAGCTCCGAAGGCAGGGGGGCAGATACGCAGTATTTT.

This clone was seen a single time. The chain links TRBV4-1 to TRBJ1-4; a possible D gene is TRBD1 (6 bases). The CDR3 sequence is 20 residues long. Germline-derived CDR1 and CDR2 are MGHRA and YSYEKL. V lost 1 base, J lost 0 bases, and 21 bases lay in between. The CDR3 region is CASSQVVLEGGSATNEKLFF. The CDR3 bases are TGCGCCAGCAGCCAAGTCGTGCTGGAGGGGGGGTCTGCAACTAATGAAAAACTGTTTTTT.

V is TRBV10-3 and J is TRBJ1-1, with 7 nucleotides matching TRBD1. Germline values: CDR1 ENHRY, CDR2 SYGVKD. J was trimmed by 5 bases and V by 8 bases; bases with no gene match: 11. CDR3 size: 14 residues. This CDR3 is CAISPTGDGTEAFF. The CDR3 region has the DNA TGTGCCATCTCCCCTACAGGGGATGGGACTGAAGCTTTCTTT.

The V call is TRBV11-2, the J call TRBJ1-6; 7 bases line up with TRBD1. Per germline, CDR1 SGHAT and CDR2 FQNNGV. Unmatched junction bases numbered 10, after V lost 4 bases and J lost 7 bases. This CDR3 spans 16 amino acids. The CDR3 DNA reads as TGTGCCAGCAGCTCCACAGGGGCCGCTCTCAATTCACCCCTCCACTTT. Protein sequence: CASSSTGAALNSPLHF.

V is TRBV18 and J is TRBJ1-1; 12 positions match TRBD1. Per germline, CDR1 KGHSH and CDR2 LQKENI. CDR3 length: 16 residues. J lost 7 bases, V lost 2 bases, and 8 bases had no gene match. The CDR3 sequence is CASSPIGTGGGSEAFF. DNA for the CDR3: TGTGCCAGCTCACCAATCGGGACAGGGGGCGGGAGTGAAGCTTTCTTT.

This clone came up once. The CDR3 DNA follows: TGTGCCAGCAGCCGGACTAGCTACAATGAGCAGTTCTTC. Translation: CASSRTSYNEQFF. This chain joins TRBV27 and TRBJ2-1, with TRBD2 matching over 7 bases. Germline loops: CDR1 MNHEY, CDR2 SMNVEV (reference sequence). V shed 6 bases, J shed 3 bases, and the junction held 2 bases outside the gene matches. There are 13 residues in the CDR3.

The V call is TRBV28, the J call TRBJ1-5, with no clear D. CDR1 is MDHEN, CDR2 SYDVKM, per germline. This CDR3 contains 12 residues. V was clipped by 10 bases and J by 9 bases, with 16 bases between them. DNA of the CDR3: TGTGCCACTACGAGGCTGGCGAGGCCCCAGCATTTT. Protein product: CATTRLARPQHF.

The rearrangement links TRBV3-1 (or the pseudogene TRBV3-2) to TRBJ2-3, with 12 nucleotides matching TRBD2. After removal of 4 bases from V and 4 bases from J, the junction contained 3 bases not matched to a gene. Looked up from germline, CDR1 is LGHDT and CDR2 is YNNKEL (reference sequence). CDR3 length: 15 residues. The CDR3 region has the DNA TGTGCCAGCAGCCCGACTAGCGGGGGAGCAGATACGCAGTATTTT. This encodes CASSPTSGGADTQYF.

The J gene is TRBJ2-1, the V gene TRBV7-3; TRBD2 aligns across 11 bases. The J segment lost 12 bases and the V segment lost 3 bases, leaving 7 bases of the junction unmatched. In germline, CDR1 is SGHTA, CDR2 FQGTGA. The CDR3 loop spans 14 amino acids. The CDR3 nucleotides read TGTGCCAGCAGCTTTAGCGGGGGGGCCACGTCGCAGTTCTTC. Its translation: CASSFSGGATSQFF.